The rows below give T cell receptor beta chains drawn from one sample of a study of CD8 T cells in Susac syndrome. TCRdb ran MiXCR on the immunoSEQ multiplex PCR reads and lists one entry per CDR3 protein. This table holds hundreds of thousands of distinct CDR3 sequences, 65% to 90% found once. The sample comprised CD8+ T cells from PBMCs. Receptors originate from a human donor with multiple sclerosis. Each CDR3 is given with its conserved first and last residue. D genes are given only for firm matches. Expanded clones are given a class, and other clones once, few, many or no size at all.

CDR3 protein,CDR3 DNA,V gene,clone size,J gene,D gene
CSARPEQFF,TGCAGTGCTAGACCAGAGCAGTTCTTC,TRBV20-1,NA,TRBJ2-1,NA
CASRWEGEYYEQYF,TGTGCCAGCAGGTGGGAGGGAGAATACTACGAGCAGTACTTC,TRBV2,few,TRBJ2-7,TRBD2
CAWTEYKNIQYF,TGTGCCTGGACCGAGTACAAAAACATTCAGTACTTC,TRBV30,NA,TRBJ2-4,NA
CASSPGVVEAFF,TGTGCCAGCTCACCAGGGGTCGTTGAAGCTTTCTTT,TRBV18,NA,TRBJ1-1,NA
CASSSRDIGTEAFF,TGTGCCAGCAGCTCCCGGGACATTGGGACTGAAGCTTTCTTT,TRBV11-2,few,TRBJ1-1,NA
CASSLWGNQPQHF,TGTGCCAGCAGTTTATGGGGGAATCAGCCCCAGCATTTT,TRBV28,NA,TRBJ1-5,NA
CASSQEEGSADTQYF,TGTGCCAGCAGCCAAGAGGAGGGGAGCGCAGATACGCAGTATTTT,TRBV14,NA,TRBJ2-3,NA
CASSLGGRQSYNEQFF,TGTGCCAGCAGTTTAGGCGGGAGGCAATCCTACAATGAGCAGTTCTTC,TRBV12-3/TRBV12-4,NA,TRBJ2-1,TRBD2
CASTQPRGREETQYF,TGTGCCAGCACCCAACCCAGGGGACGGGAAGAGACCCAGTACTTC,TRBV6-2/TRBV6-3,NA,TRBJ2-5,NA
CASSSSGKGDTEAFF,NA,TRBV28,NA,TRBJ1-1,NA
CASSFGGSGTYNEQFF,TGTGCCAGCAGTTTCGGCGGGAGTGGAACCTACAATGAGCAGTTCTTC,TRBV28,NA,TRBJ2-1,TRBD2
CASSPRLTGGAEGYTF,TGTGCCAGCAGCCCGCGCCTTACAGGGGGCGCAGAGGGCTACACCTTC,TRBV11-2,NA,TRBJ1-2,TRBD1
CASSGQTVPYGYTF,TGTGCCAGCAGCGGCCAAACCGTTCCATATGGCTACACCTTC,TRBV7-6,NA,TRBJ1-2,NA
CASGLPTGDGYTF,TGTGCCAGCGGACTTCCGACAGGGGACGGCTACACCTTC,TRBV6-5,NA,TRBJ1-2,TRBD1
CASSYPRGGPEPEAFF,TGTGCCAGCAGTTACCCTCGTGGGGGGCCGGAACCTGAAGCTTTCTTT,TRBV6-2/TRBV6-3,NA,TRBJ1-1,NA
CASSLETDPYEQYF,TGTGCCAGCAGCTTAGAAACAGACCCCTACGAGCAGTACTTC,TRBV7-9,NA,TRBJ2-7,NA
CASSIVASGYNEQFF,TGTGCCAGTAGTATAGTGGCTAGCGGGTACAATGAGCAGTTCTTC,TRBV19,NA,TRBJ2-1,TRBD2
CASSQVGLGQGASFNYGYTF,TGTGCCAGCAGCCAAGTAGGCCTCGGACAGGGGGCTTCCTTTAACTATGGCTACACCTTC,TRBV3-1,NA,TRBJ1-2,TRBD1
CASPGGNYGYTF,TGCGCCTCTCCGGGGGGGAACTATGGCTACACCTTC,TRBV10-1,NA,TRBJ1-2,NA
CASSEASGDDNEQFF,TGTGCCAGCAGTGAGGCTAGCGGAGACGACAATGAGCAGTTCTTC,TRBV2,NA,TRBJ2-1,TRBD2
CASKLGPSQPQHF,TGTGCCAGCAAGTTGGGCCCCTCTCAGCCCCAGCATTTT,TRBV27,once,TRBJ1-5,NA
CASSWSYYEQYF,TGTGCCAGCAGCTGGAGCTACTACGAGCAGTACTTC,TRBV5-6,NA,TRBJ2-7,NA
CASSSVQGMGETQYF,TGTGCCAGCAGCTCGGTCCAGGGGATGGGGGAGACCCAGTACTTC,TRBV7-9,once,TRBJ2-5,NA
CASSARLAGDTDTQYF,TGTGCCAGCAGCGCTCGACTAGCGGGAGACACAGATACGCAGTATTTT,TRBV7-9,NA,TRBJ2-3,TRBD2
CAIRSGDQETQYF,TGTGCCATCAGGAGCGGGGACCAAGAGACCCAGTACTTC,TRBV10-3,NA,TRBJ2-5,TRBD2
CASSLAGRGVQDTQYF,TGTGCCAGCAGCTTAGCGGGTCGGGGGGTGCAGGATACGCAGTATTTT,TRBV7-9,NA,TRBJ2-3,TRBD2